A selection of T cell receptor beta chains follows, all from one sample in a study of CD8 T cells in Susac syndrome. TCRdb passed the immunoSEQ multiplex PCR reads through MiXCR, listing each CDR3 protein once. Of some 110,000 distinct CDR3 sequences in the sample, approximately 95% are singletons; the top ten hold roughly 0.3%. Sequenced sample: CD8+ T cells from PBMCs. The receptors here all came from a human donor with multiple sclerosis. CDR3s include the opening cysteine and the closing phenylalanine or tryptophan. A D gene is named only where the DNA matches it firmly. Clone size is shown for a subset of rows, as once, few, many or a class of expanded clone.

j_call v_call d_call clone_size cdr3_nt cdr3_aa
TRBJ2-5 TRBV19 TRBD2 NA TGTGCCAGTAGTATCTGGCGGGAGCGGGAGACCCAGTACTTC CASSIWRERETQYF
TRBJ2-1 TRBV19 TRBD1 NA TGTGCCAGTACTCTGGCCCAGACAGGGGCCTACAATGAGCAGTTCTTC CASTLAQTGAYNEQFF
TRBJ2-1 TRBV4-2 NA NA TGTGCCAGCAGCCAAGGGGTCCCAGCCACCAGCTCCTACAATGAGCAGTTCTTC CASSQGVPATSSYNEQFF
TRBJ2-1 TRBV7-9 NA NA TGTGCCAGTGAATATTCGGGCGGCTCAGATGAGCAGTTCTTC CASEYSGGSDEQFF
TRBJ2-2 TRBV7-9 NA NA TGTGCCAGCATTCGGGAGCGCACCGGGGAGCTGTTTTTT CASIRERTGELFF
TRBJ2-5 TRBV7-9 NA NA TGTGCCAGCACTAGCTCGTACCAAGAGACCCAGTACTTC CASTSSYQETQYF
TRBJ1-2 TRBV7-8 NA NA TGTGCCAGCACGGGGGAGGGCCGCTACACCTTC CASTGEGRYTF
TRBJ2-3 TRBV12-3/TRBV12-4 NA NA TGTGCCAGCAGCCCTGAATCCATTGTTGGGCAGTATTTT CASSPESIVGQYF
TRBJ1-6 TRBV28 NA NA TGTGCCAGCAACACCCTCAGGTTGGGTTTCTATAATTCACCCCTCCACTTT CASNTLRLGFYNSPLHF
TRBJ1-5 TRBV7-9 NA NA TGTGCCAGCAGCCGGGACGGTAGCAATCAGCCCCAGCATTTT CASSRDGSNQPQHF
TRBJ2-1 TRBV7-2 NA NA TGTGCCAGCAGCTTAGGGCACTACAATGAGCAGTTCTTC CASSLGHYNEQFF
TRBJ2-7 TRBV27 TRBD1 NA TGTGCCAGCAGTGTGACAGGGGTGGGGAGCGAGCAGTACTTC CASSVTGVGSEQYF
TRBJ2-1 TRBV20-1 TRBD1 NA TGCAGTGCTCCTGGGACAGGGGGACGCTATGAGCAGTTCTTC CSAPGTGGRYEQFF
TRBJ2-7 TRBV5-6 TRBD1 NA TGTGCCAGCAGCTTGGGACAGGGTCCCCACGAGCAGTACTTC CASSLGQGPHEQYF
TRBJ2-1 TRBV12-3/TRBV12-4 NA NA TGTGCCAGCAGTTCCACAGTTGTATTCTTC CASSSTVVFF
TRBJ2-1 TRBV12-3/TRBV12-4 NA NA TGTGCCAGCAGCCTTCGAGAGGTTGAGCAGTTCTTC CASSLREVEQFF
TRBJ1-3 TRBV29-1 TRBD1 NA TGCAGCGTTGCGACAGGGGTCGGAAACACCATATATTTT CSVATGVGNTIYF
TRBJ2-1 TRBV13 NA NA TGTGCCAGCAGCCTACCCCCCAGGGGGGACTACAATGAGCAGTTCTTC CASSLPPRGDYNEQFF
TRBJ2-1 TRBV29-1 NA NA TGCAGCGTTGCTTGGACGGCGCCGAACAATGAGCAGTTCTTC CSVAWTAPNNEQFF
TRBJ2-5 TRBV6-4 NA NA TGTGCCAGCAGTGACTCGGCGGGCCCAGAGACCCAGTACTTC CASSDSAGPETQYF
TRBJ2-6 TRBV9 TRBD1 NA TGTGCCAGCAGCGTAAGTCTGTTGGACAGGGGTCCCTCCTCTGGGGCCAACGTCCTGACTTTC CASSVSLLDRGPSSGANVLTF
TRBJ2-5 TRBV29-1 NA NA TGCAGCGTTGAATTGGGAGCAGGACAAGAGACCCAGTACTTC CSVELGAGQETQYF
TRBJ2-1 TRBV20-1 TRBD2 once TGCAGTGCCCTACCTAGCGGGAGGCTCAATGAGCAGTTCTTC CSALPSGRLNEQFF
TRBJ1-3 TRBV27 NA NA TGTGCCAGCAGTTTGGGGGGGCCTGGAAACACCATATATTTT CASSLGGPGNTIYF
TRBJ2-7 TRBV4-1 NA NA TGCGCCAGCAGCCAAGATCATCCGGGACCCTACGAGCAGTACTTC CASSQDHPGPYEQYF
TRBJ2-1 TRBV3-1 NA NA TGTGCCAGCAGCCAAGGGGGGAATGAGCAGTTCTTC CASSQGGNEQFF
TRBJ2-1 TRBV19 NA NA TGTGCCAGTAGTATACTGGGTGAGGGGCAGAGCAAGAATGAGCAGTTCTTC CASSILGEGQSKNEQFF
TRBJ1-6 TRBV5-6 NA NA TGTGCCAGCAGATCGAAACAGGGAAATTCACCCCTCCACTTT CASRSKQGNSPLHF
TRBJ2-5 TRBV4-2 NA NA TGTGCCAGCAGCCAACTACGCCGACAGCAAGAGACCCAGTACTTC CASSQLRRQQETQYF
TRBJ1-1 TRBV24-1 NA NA TGTGCCACCTCCAGGGGCGCAGGAACTGAAGCTTTCTTT CATSRGAGTEAFF
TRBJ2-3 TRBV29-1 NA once TGCAGCGTTGAAAGCAGGGGGGATACAGATACGCAGTATTTT CSVESRGDTDTQYF
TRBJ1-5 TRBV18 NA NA TGTGCCAGCTCACCACCGGTTGGGGTTGGGAGCAATCAGCCCCAGCATTTT CASSPPVGVGSNQPQHF
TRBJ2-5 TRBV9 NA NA TGTGCCAGCAGCGCCCCGGGACGCCAAGAGACCCAGTACTTC CASSAPGRQETQYF
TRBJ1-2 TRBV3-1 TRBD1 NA TGTGCCAGCAGCCAAGAGACAGGGTATGGCTACACCTTC CASSQETGYGYTF
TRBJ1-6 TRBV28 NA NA TGTGCCAGCAGTTTTAATTCACCCCTCCACTTT CASSFNSPLHF
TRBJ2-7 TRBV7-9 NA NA TGTGCCAGCAGCTTAGACAGGACCTACGAGCAGTACTTC CASSLDRTYEQYF
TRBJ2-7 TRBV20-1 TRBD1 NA TGCAGTGCTAAAACTGACAGGGGAACCTACGAGCAGTACTTC CSAKTDRGTYEQYF
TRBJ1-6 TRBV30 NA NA TGTGCCTGGAGTGTACTCCCGGCATCGAGGAATTCACCCCTCCACTTT CAWSVLPASRNSPLHF
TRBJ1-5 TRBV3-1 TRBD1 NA TGTGCCAGCAGCCAAGACCGAGGGGGCCAGCCCCAGCATTTT CASSQDRGGQPQHF
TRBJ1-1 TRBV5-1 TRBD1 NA TGCGCCAGCAGCCCCGGACAGGGGACTGAAGCTTTCTTT CASSPGQGTEAFF
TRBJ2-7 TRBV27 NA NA TGTGCCGTTGGGGCCCGCAGGAATTACGAGCAGTACTTC CAVGARRNYEQYF
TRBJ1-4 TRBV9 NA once TGTGCCAGCAGCGTAGATAATGAAAAACTGTTTTTT CASSVDNEKLFF
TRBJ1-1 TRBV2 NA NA TGTGCCAGCAGTGAATACCGCACGAACACTGAAGCTTTCTTT CASSEYRTNTEAFF
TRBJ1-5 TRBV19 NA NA TGTGCCAGTAGGCTCCGTCTAGGGAGCAATCAGCCCCAGCATTTT CASRLRLGSNQPQHF
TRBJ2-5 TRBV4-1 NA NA TGCGCCAGCAGCCAAGAGGGCCGCCCGAGTCAAGAGACCCAGTACTTC CASSQEGRPSQETQYF
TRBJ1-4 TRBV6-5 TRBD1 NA TGTGCCAGCAGTTACGGGACAGGCCAAAATGAAAAACTGTTTTTT CASSYGTGQNEKLFF
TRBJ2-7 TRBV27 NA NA TGTGCCAGCAGTTCCCTCAGCTCCTACGAGCAGTACTTC CASSSLSSYEQYF
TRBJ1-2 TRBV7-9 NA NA TGTGCCAGCAGCCCTTCCATAGAGGGCCCGGTGGGCTACACCTTC CASSPSIEGPVGYTF
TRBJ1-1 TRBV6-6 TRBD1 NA TGTGCCATCCTGACAGGGATGGGGACTGAAGCTTTCTTT CAILTGMGTEAFF
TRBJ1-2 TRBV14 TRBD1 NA TGTGCCAGCAGCCCGTACCGGGACAGTTATGGCTACACCTTC CASSPYRDSYGYTF
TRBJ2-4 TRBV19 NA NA TGTGCCAGTAGTATCTTGGGTCATCTAGCCAAAAACATTCAGTACTTC CASSILGHLAKNIQYF
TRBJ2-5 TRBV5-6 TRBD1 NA TGTGCCAGCAGCCAGTTTACTCCCGGGACAGTACAAGAGACCCAGTACTTC CASSQFTPGTVQETQYF
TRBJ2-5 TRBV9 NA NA TGTGCCAGCAGCGTAGGTCTAAAGGGGGAGACCCAGTACTTC CASSVGLKGETQYF
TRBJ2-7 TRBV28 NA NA TGTGCCAGCAGTCCTCGGGATCTTGGACAATCCTACGAGCAGTACTTC CASSPRDLGQSYEQYF
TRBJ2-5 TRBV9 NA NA TGTGCCAGCAGCGTAGCAGGCGGCAAAGAGACCCAGTACTTC CASSVAGGKETQYF
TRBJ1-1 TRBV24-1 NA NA TGTGCCACCAGTGATTCACCCAGGGGAAAGGCTTTCTTT CATSDSPRGKAFF
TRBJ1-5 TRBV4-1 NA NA TGCGCCAGCAGCCAAGAATATTGGCAGACCAATCAGCCCCAGCATTTT CASSQEYWQTNQPQHF
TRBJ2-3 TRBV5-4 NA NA TGTGCCAGCAGCTTGGTGAGCGGTCGATGGACAGATACGCAGTATTTT CASSLVSGRWTDTQYF
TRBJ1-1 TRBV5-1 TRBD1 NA TGCGCCAGCAGCGTGGGACAGGGGAACACTGAAGCTTTCTTT CASSVGQGNTEAFF